A selection of T cell receptor beta chains follows, all from one sample in a study of blood T cell repertoires in COVID-19. TCRdb's table, derived via immunoSEQ multiplex PCR, lists solely in-frame clones and lacks some. The repertoire has approximately 160,000 clones, around four fifths of them found once; the top ten carry about 4.4%. Sequencing was carried out using PBMCs or T cells enriched from blood (not recorded which). All receptors derive from a woman between 45 and 65 years old who had recovered from COVID-19. Each CDR3 is given with its conserved first and last residue.

TRBV2	TRBJ2-2	15	CASTQGRVYTGELFF
TRBV3-1/TRBV3-2	TRBJ1-4	13	CASSQVGGRVVFF
TRBV14	TRBJ2-1	16	CASSQRAGAVRNEQFF
TRBV7-2	TRBJ1-1	13	CASSFGGATEAFF
TRBV7-9	TRBJ1-2	14	CASSLAEREKGYTF
TRBV12-5	TRBJ1-1	12	CASVGTGNQAFF
TRBV24-1	TRBJ2-1	16	CATSDPSSGRSNEQFF
TRBV27	TRBJ1-1	14	CASSSLGGDTEAFF
TRBV5-1	TRBJ2-2	14	CASSLSLNTGELFF
TRBV29-1	TRBJ2-5	16	CSVEDPKLAGQETQYF
TRBV9	TRBJ1-1	13	CASSVGGLAEAFF
TRBV7-8	TRBJ2-5	16	CASSLVRVARRETQYF
TRBV10-2	TRBJ1-6	15	CASGGTGGVNSPLHF
TRBV24-1	TRBJ2-5	14	CATSALGRGETQYF
TRBV19	TRBJ2-3	16	CASKRQTGSGGDTQYF
TRBV7-2	TRBJ1-1	14	CASSSLGREVVAFF
TRBV4-2	TRBJ1-3	15	CASSHGTGAGNTIYF
TRBV6-5	TRBJ1-3	15	CASSRAGTQGNTIYF
TRBV29-1	TRBJ1-5	15	CSVAEGLVGNQPQHF
TRBV3-1/TRBV3-2	TRBJ1-1	15	CASSQGQVLNTEAFF
TRBV4-1	TRBJ1-2	16	CASSQDRSPAPYGYTF
TRBV3-1/TRBV3-2	TRBJ1-2	14	CASSPFLEGYGYTF
TRBV28	TRBJ1-1	14	CASSSPPGGTEAFF
TRBV15	TRBJ1-6	14	CATSRDYGNSPLHF
TRBV25-1	TRBJ1-1	14	CASSGYGGGTEAFF
TRBV6-5	TRBJ1-1	13	CASRRAVNTEAFF
TRBV11-2	TRBJ1-1	14	CASSQQGAGTEAFF
TRBV30	TRBJ1-4	15	CAWSVFGNANEKLFF
TRBV30	TRBJ2-3	15	CAWNRRGASTDTQYF
TRBV5-1	TRBJ2-3	17	CASSLTSTVTYTDTQYF
TRBV5-4	TRBJ2-3	14	CASSSQGATDTQYF
TRBV4-1	TRBJ2-5	14	CASSPGQGRETQYF
TRBV7-3	TRBJ2-3	15	CASSLGDVPRDTQYF
TRBV9	TRBJ2-3	15	CASSQISGMSDTQYF
TRBV11-3	TRBJ1-4	15	CASSPGGSTREKLFF
TRBV7-2	TRBJ2-5	14	CASSFGGPQETQYF
TRBV30	TRBJ1-1	12	CAWSEGAGPAFF
TRBV19	TRBJ2-5	15	CASSAGTRGYGTQYF
TRBV5-6	TRBJ2-1	13	CASRSLGYNEQFF
TRBV30	TRBJ2-1	14	CASQSTSKYNEQFF
TRBV12-3/TRBV12-4	TRBJ1-1	13	CASSPEGDTEAFF
TRBV5-4	TRBJ1-4	14	CASSSPDTHQKLFF
TRBV5-1	TRBJ1-2	15	CASSSRTGGDYGYTF
TRBV7-6	TRBJ1-5	13	CASSSTINQPQHF
TRBV12-3/TRBV12-4	TRBJ1-1	13	CASRSDRIPEAFF
TRBV27	TRBJ2-3	15	CATTSGRAGTDTQYF
TRBV28	TRBJ1-5	15	CASSTIGGGNQPQHF
TRBV7-8	TRBJ1-2	14	CASRAREGAYGYTF
TRBV29-1	TRBJ1-1	12	CSVLIEVGEAFF
TRBV27	TRBJ1-5	15	CASSDASGGNQPQHF
TRBV5-1	TRBJ2-3	13	CASSEMGPDTQYF
TRBV7-9	TRBJ1-2	13	CASSLGTNYGYTF